The 3 T cell receptor beta chains presented below share a single source sample, sequenced in a study of T-cell reconstitution after alpha-beta-depleted transplantation in children. Preparation of the TCRbeta library used unique molecular identifiers. MiXCR, run by TCRdb on the PCR reads, gives a single entry per CDR3 protein. The table lists about 580,000 distinct CDR3 sequences, 27% of them singletons. Sequenced material: PBMCs, taken before TCRalphabeta/CD19-depleted stem cell transplant. The receptors were sampled from a boy younger than two with Wiskott-Aldrich syndrome, due to receive a stem cell transplant.

The chain joins TRBV20-1 to TRBJ2-7; the match to TRBD1 covers 8 bases. The V gene end was trimmed by 0 bases and the J gene end by 3 bases; junction bases not matched to a gene: 1. The CDR3 spans 13 residues. CDR1 is DFQATT and CDR2 is SNEGSKA in the germline V gene (reference sequence). CDR3 in amino acids: CSARDTGGYEQYF. CDR3 nucleotides: TGCAGTGCTAGAGATACAGGGGGCTACGAGCAGTACTTC.

This sequence joins TRBV20-1 and TRBJ1-3, with a possible D match to TRBD1 (5 bases). V was pared by 0 bases and J by 0 bases, with 9 bases between. Germline V gene lookup returns CDR1 DFQATT and CDR2 SNEGSKA (reference sequence). This CDR3 is built from 15 residues. For the CDR3, the DNA is TGCAGTGCTAGAGAAGGGGCCCTCTCTGGAAACACCATATATTTT. It specifies CSAREGALSGNTIYF.

This CDR3 reads CSARDPRRALQETQYF. The CDR3 nucleotides are TGCAGTGCTAGGGATCCTCGGAGGGCCCTACAAGAGACCCAGTACTTC. This rearrangement joins TRBV20-1 to TRBJ2-5; possibly TRBD2 for D (6 bases). The germline V gene encodes CDR1 DFQATT and CDR2 SNEGSKA (reference sequence). The CDR3 runs 16 residues. Trimming shortened V by 3 bases and J by 2 bases, and 19 bases separated the two germline ends.